This entry describes one T cell receptor beta chain. Its antigen remains unknown. Cultured CD4+ T-cell DNA underwent Oncomine TCR Beta short-read sequencing. TCRdb re-derived calls from the PCR reads in MiXCR, one entry per CDR3 protein. The sample has over 8,500 distinct CDR3 sequences, more than 65% seen once. Treatment of the sample: approximately nine-day PBMC culture with coronavirus spike peptide pools or control peptides (ViraFEST assay). CDR3 length: 14 amino acids. Germline CDR1 reads MDHEN; CDR2 reads SYDVKM. Trimming stripped 7 bases from V and 0 bases from J, with 13 bases between. The data stem from a study of vaccination and CD4 T cells after COVID-19. Study summary: SARS-CoV-2 was confirmed by nasal swab PCR; disease was mild in several, severe in one. It was a median roughly 100 days after diagnosis, with a range of 35 to 161, that post-COVID samples were drawn.

The TCR originated in a human donor who had recovered from COVID-19. The source material was CD4+ T cells from blood, cultured in vitro. The gene calls are TRBV28 and TRBJ2-7; D not resolved. This CDR3 is CASISTPSSYEQYF. The CDR3 DNA reads as TGTGCCAGCATATCGACGCCCAGCTCCTACGAGCAGTACTTC. Together with reference TRBV28 and TRBJ2-7, the CDR3 gives the full variable domain: DVKVTQSSRYLVKRTGEKVFLECVQDMDHENMFWYRQDPGLGLRLIYFSYDVKMKEKGDIPEGYSVSREKKERFSLILESASTNQTSMYLCASISTPSSYEQYFGPGTRLTVT.